The 13 T cell receptor beta chains in this list originate from one sample, sequenced in a study of T cells in Graves' hyperthyroidism and ophthalmopathy. There were TCR beta CDR3 regions amplified from RNA transcripts. The study used the HTBI primer set for a first-round RT-PCR of the TCR CDR3. TCRdb independently ran MiXCR on the multiplex PCR reads; one entry per CDR3 protein. The top ten clones hold around 17% of a sample with 550,000 to 850,000 distinct CDR3 sequences, around 20% of them seen once. The sample was blood. Every receptor here comes from a woman between 50 and 59 years old with Graves' hyperthyroidism that later progressed to Graves' ophthalmopathy.

The chain links TRBV9 to TRBJ2-7; D possibly corresponds to TRBD1 (5 bases). The V and J ends lost 0 bases and 3 bases respectively, with 10 bases between them. CDR1 and CDR2 (germline): SGDLS, YYNGEE. There are 14 residues in the CDR3. The CDR3 DNA is TGTGCCAGCAGCGTAGCTCTCAGGGACTACGAGCAGTACTTC. Translation: CASSVALRDYEQYF.

This clonotype was observed at least ten times. This sequence joins TRBV3-1 and TRBJ2-3; D not certain. Trimming took 4 bases from V and 5 from J, leaving 10 bases between them. The length of the CDR3 is 13 residues. Germline CDR1 LGHDT, CDR2 YNNKEL (reference sequence). Written as DNA, the CDR3 is TGTGCCAGCAGCCGGCCTACCGTAGATACGCAGTATTTT. This encodes CASSRPTVDTQYF.

Many counts were recorded for this clonotype. The rearrangement joins TRBV30 to TRBJ1-3, with 8 bases fitting TRBD1. The CDR3 sequence is 15 residues long. Germline V gene data show CDR1 as GTSNPN and CDR2 as SVGIG (reference sequence). Trimming took 1 base from V and 0 from J; bases not matched to a gene: 2. The CDR3, as DNA: TGTGCCTGGAGTGCGGGACAGGTCTCTGGAAACACCATATATTTT. Residues: CAWSAGQVSGNTIYF.

Regarding this clonotype: It may be a read error: a sequence one base away is much more abundant. This sequence joins TRBV6-1 and TRBJ1-2, with D perhaps TRBD1 (6 bases). The germline V and J ends were trimmed by 3 bases and 4 bases, with 15 bases remaining between them. CDR3 size: 15 residues. Germline V lookup: CDR1 MNHNS, CDR2 SASEGT. The CDR3 here is CASSDTGPVPYGYTF. The CDR3 DNA reads TGTGCCAGCAGTGATACAGGGCCAGTCCCCTATGGCTACACCTTC.

This clonotype was found many times. The chain employs TRBV5-1 and TRBJ2-3, with TRBD1 identical over 10 bases. The CDR3 length is 15 residues. V was pared by 3 bases and J by 4 bases, with 5 bases of the junction left unmatched. Germline-derived CDR1 and CDR2 are SGHRS and YFSETQ. CDR3 in amino acids: CASSSMTGGPDTQYF. DNA of the CDR3: TGCGCCAGCAGCTCAATGACAGGGGGCCCAGATACGCAGTATTTT.

This clonotype was picked up many times. This CDR3 reads CASSPRDRGVRYEQYF. The CDR3 DNA follows: TGTGCCAGCAGTCCCCGGGACAGGGGCGTTCGATACGAGCAGTACTTC. This sequence joins TRBV2 and TRBJ2-7; 10 bases agree with TRBD1. The CDR3 is made up of 16 amino acids. Germline trimming cut 5 bases from V and 4 bases from J; bases unmatched to any gene: 11. CDR1 SNHLY and CDR2 FYNNEI come from the germline V gene.

A note on this clonotype: A much larger clone is a single base away; this may be a read error. The chain links TRBV3-1 to TRBJ1-5; D gene uncertain. Germline CDR1 LGHDT, CDR2 YNNKEL (reference sequence). There are 15 residues in the CDR3. The germline V and J ends were trimmed by 7 bases and 0 bases, with 13 bases remaining between them. CDR3 DNA sequence: TGTGCCAGCACGCCCTCCAATGATAGCAATCAGCCCCAGCATTTT. Translation gives CASTPSNDSNQPQHF. Based on the CDR3 plus reference TRBV3-1 and TRBJ1-5, the full variable domain is DTAVSQTPKYLVTQMGNDKSIKCEQNLGHDTMYWYKQDSKKFLKIMFSYNNKELIINETVPNRFSPKSPDKAHLNLHINSLELGDSAVYFCASTPSNDSNQPQHFGDGTRLSIL.

This clonotype has ten or more counts. The rearrangement joins TRBV20-1 to TRBJ1-2, with D possibly TRBD1 on 5 matching bases. V gave up 0 bases and J gave up 5 bases, with 19 bases separating them. CDR1 and CDR2 from the germline V gene are DFQATT and SNEGSKA (reference sequence). This CDR3 is built from 16 residues. The CDR3 loop is CSARDPRGPVVYGYTF. CDR3 DNA: TGCAGTGCTAGAGACCCGCGGGGCCCCGTGGTTTATGGCTACACCTTC.

In this sample, this clonotype turned up many times. The J gene is TRBJ1-5, the V gene TRBV11-2, with D possibly TRBD1 on 5 matching bases. The germline V and J ends were trimmed by 4 bases and 0 bases, with 13 bases remaining between them. Germline lookup yields CDR1 SGHAT and CDR2 FQNNGV. CDR3 length: 16 amino acids. The DNA of the CDR3 is TGTGCCAGCAGCTCCCTGGGGGGATATAGCAATCAGCCCCAGCATTTT. Translating gives CASSSLGGYSNQPQHF.

The rearrangement links TRBV24-1 to TRBJ2-3; no reliable D call. The CDR3 has 12 residues. CDR1 and CDR2 (germline): KGHDR, SFDVKD. The V end was cut by 7 bases, the J end by 6 bases, with 10 bases between. CDR3 protein: CATSPSPDTQYF. DNA of the CDR3: TGTGCCACCAGCCCGTCACCGGATACGCAGTATTTT.

This clonotype was found a few times. The chain joins TRBV27 to TRBJ2-2, with TRBD2 matching 13 bases. V trimming: 6 bases; J trimming: 7 bases; junction bases outside the gene matches: 8. CDR3 length equals 16 residues. CDR1 is MNHEY and CDR2 is SMNVEV in the germline V gene (reference sequence). The CDR3 reads CASRMGLAGSIGELFF. The CDR3 DNA follows: TGTGCCAGCAGGATGGGACTAGCGGGGTCTATCGGGGAGCTGTTTTTT.

This clonotype was counted many times. V usage is TRBV3-1 and J usage is TRBJ1-1; TRBD1 might be the D (5 bases). CDR1 and CDR2 (germline): LGHDT, YNNKEL (reference sequence). V lost 3 bases and J 4 bases, leaving 15 bases between the germline ends. This CDR3 has 15 residues. CDR3 sequence (DNA): TGTGCCAGCAGCCAGATGGCTACGGGGGGCACTGAAGCTTTCTTT. Amino acid sequence: CASSQMATGGTEAFF.

This clonotype turned up a few times. The CDR3 DNA sequence: TGCGCCAGCAGCTTGAGTGGTAGGGAGTACGCTGAAGCTTTCTTT. This sequence encodes CASSLSGREYAEAFF. This sequence joins TRBV5-1 and TRBJ1-1, with D hard to call. This CDR3 is 15 amino acids long. Looked up from germline, CDR1 is SGHRS and CDR2 is YFSETQ. V was shortened by 1 base and J by 6 bases, with 16 bases between the two germline ends.